This T cell receptor (beta chain) was observed in a study of technical replicates of blood from a handful of donors (dated by TCRdb to about 2017). From the germline V gene, CDR1 is SGHRS and CDR2 is YFSETQ. The CDR3 runs 17 amino acids, cysteine and phenylalanine included. Only CDR3 DNA is held: 51 bases, read in frame from base 1. V ends up 3 bases short and J 0 bases short, with an unmatched junction base count of 11. Libraries were prepared through the immunoSEQ multiplex PCR assay. TCRdb limited this immuneACCESS table to in-frame rearrangements with V and J called. A share of clones is missing; checked studies link under half to unresolved V genes, and the rest is unexplained. The sample contains 74,000 or so clones, around 96% of them found a single time. 0.2% of the sample belongs to the ten largest clones. For this clone: Its binding antigen is unknown. Base qualities are not provided; no much larger clone lies one nucleotide away.

The sequenced sample was T cells isolated from PBMCs. The chain couples TRBV5-1 to TRBJ2-7, with TRBD1 identical over 8 junction bases. The clonotype originates from a human donor in good health. The CDR3 protein: CASSSKAGQGSSYEQYF. The bases read TGCGCCAGCAGCTCGAAAGCAGGACAGGGAAGCTCCTACGAGCAGTACTTC.